This is a list of T cell receptor beta chains from one sample in a study of control samples from healthy donors and cancer patients. Clones were read by immunoSEQ multiplex PCR, and TCRdb kept only the in-frame ones, dropping some. The sample lists roughly 88,000 clones, approximately 89% occurring once. The specimen sequenced was blood. All receptors come from a woman in her 30s in good health. Both conserved end residues are part of each CDR3. The D gene is left open where the match is weak. Size values are once, few and many counts, or a class for expanded clones, and some rows have none.

CDR3nt	CDR3aa	v_gene	abundance	j_gene	d_gene
TGCGCCAGCAGCTTGGGACAGACACAAGAGACCCAGTACTTC	CASSLGQTQETQYF	TRBV5-1	NA	TRBJ2-5	NA
TGCAGCGTCGCCCCCGGACGGGGCAACAATGAGCAGTTCTTC	CSVAPGRGNNEQFF	TRBV29-1	NA	TRBJ2-1	NA
TGTGCCACCAGAGTAGGGGTTTGGGAGACCCAGTACTTC	CATRVGVWETQYF	TRBV24-1	few	TRBJ2-5	NA
TGTGCCAGCAGCCCCCTAGGCTCTGGAAACACCATATATTTT	CASSPLGSGNTIYF	TRBV7-9	NA	TRBJ1-3	NA
TGTGCCAGCAGCCCTCACTCTGGAAACACCATATATTTT	CASSPHSGNTIYF	TRBV25-1	NA	TRBJ1-3	NA
TGCGCCAGCAGCTCATACAGGGGGCAGGGCGGGGAGCTGTTTTTT	CASSSYRGQGGELFF	TRBV5-1	NA	TRBJ2-2	TRBD1
TGTGCCAGCAGCTTAGACCCCCAGACGGACAGGGAAGTGTCAGATACGCAGTATTTT	CASSLDPQTDREVSDTQYF	TRBV11-3	NA	TRBJ2-3	TRBD1
TGTGCCTGGAGTCTCCGGGACCCAGCGGGCTACACCTTC	CAWSLRDPAGYTF	TRBV30	NA	TRBJ1-2	NA
TGCGCCAGCAGCAACCAAGAGACCCAGTACTTC	CASSNQETQYF	TRBV5-1	NA	TRBJ2-5	NA
TGTGCCAGCAGTCAGACTAACTATGGCTACACCTTC	CASSQTNYGYTF	TRBV12-3/TRBV12-4	NA	TRBJ1-2	NA
TGTGCCAGCGGGGGAGGGGGAGGGTTTAAGAACGAGCAGTACTTC	CASGGGGGFKNEQYF	TRBV7-2	NA	TRBJ2-7	NA
TGTGCCAGCAGCCAATTTGGAACGTCTGGAAACACCATATATTTT	CASSQFGTSGNTIYF	TRBV16	NA	TRBJ1-3	NA